This is a list of T cell receptor beta chains from one sample in a study of beta chain features in type 1 diabetes. The table came from immunoSEQ multiplex PCR; TCRdb's copy has only in-frame clones and leaves some out. The table has roughly 150,000 clones, less than 9.5% seen once. Source material: central memory CD4+ T cells from blood. The receptors were gathered from a woman aged 40-49 years with type 1 diabetes. The CDR3 runs from the conserved cysteine through the conserved F or W. D genes are given only for firm matches. Not all rows give a size; the values are once, few, many and, for expanded clones, a class.

-	TRBV5-1	-	TRBJ1-2	CASSPGGGGHYGYTF	TGCGCCAGCAGCCCCGGAGGGGGGGGCCACTATGGCTACACCTTC
TRBD2	TRBV28	-	TRBJ2-7	CASREGLAGGVGEQYF	TGTGCCAGCAGGGAGGGACTAGCGGGAGGTGTTGGTGAGCAGTACTTC
TRBD1	TRBV4-2	-	TRBJ2-1	CASSPDGTGTTAEQFF	TGTGCCAGCAGCCCGGACGGGACAGGGACTACGGCGGAGCAGTTCTTC
TRBD1	TRBV13	-	TRBJ2-7	CASSAGGEQYF	TGTGCCAGCAGCGCAGGGGGAGAGCAGTACTTC
TRBD1	TRBV4-3	-	TRBJ2-7	CASSQAQGAGSGEQYF	TGCGCCAGCAGCCAAGCTCAGGGGGCAGGGTCTGGCGAGCAGTACTTC
-	TRBV7-9	few	TRBJ1-1	CASSFLGDEGSLPEAFF	TGTGCCAGCAGCTTTCTCGGGGATGAGGGATCACTCCCTGAAGCTTTCTTT
TRBD1	TRBV18	-	TRBJ1-2	CASSPLQGARGDGYTF	TGTGCCAGCTCACCCCTACAGGGGGCGCGGGGAGATGGCTACACCTTC
TRBD1	TRBV30	-	TRBJ1-1	CAWSGQGGEAFF	TGTGCCTGGTCGGGACAGGGGGGCGAAGCTTTCTTT
TRBD1	TRBV7-9	-	TRBJ2-2	CARTGQSNTGELFF	TGTGCCAGAACGGGACAGTCAAACACCGGGGAGCTGTTTTTT
-	TRBV5-6	few	TRBJ2-7	CASSLELPSEQYF	TGTGCCAGCAGCTTGGAATTGCCTAGCGAGCAGTACTTC
-	TRBV6-5	-	TRBJ2-3	CASSREPGTQYF	TGTGCCAGCAGTCGGGAGCCGGGGACGCAGTATTTT
TRBD2	TRBV29-1	few	TRBJ2-1	CSVGASGIGEQFF	TGCAGCGTTGGGGCTAGCGGGATAGGTGAGCAGTTCTTC
TRBD2	TRBV6-5	-	TRBJ2-1	CASSGMRGRAGTQFF	TGTGCCAGCAGCGGGATGCGGGGGAGGGCGGGTACCCAGTTCTTC
-	TRBV7-9	-	TRBJ1-4	CASSPYRATNEKLFF	TGTGCCAGCAGCCCGTACAGGGCAACTAATGAAAAACTGTTTTTT
-	TRBV20-1	-	TRBJ2-1	CSASLANEQFF	TGCAGTGCTAGTCTAGCCAATGAGCAGTTCTTC
TRBD1	TRBV9	-	TRBJ1-1	CASSPTGDEAFF	TGTGCCAGCAGCCCTACAGGGGATGAAGCTTTCTTT
-	TRBV7-2	few	TRBJ2-7	CASSQMEVPWGEQYF	TGTGCCAGCAGCCAGATGGAGGTCCCTTGGGGCGAGCAGTACTTC